Reported below is one T cell receptor beta chain. This entry is derived from a study of response to subunit inactivated influenza vaccine. V was clipped by 6 bases and J by 3 bases, with 12 bases between them. This CDR3 has 13 amino acids. Germline CDR1 is MDHEN and CDR2 is SYDVKM. One entry per CDR3 protein results from TCRdb running MiXCR on the RT-PCR reads. The table lists hundreds of thousands of distinct CDR3 sequences, approximately 13% of them singletons. Sequenced here: PBMCs from blood, sampled roughly 2 weeks before vaccination. The V and J genes are TRBV28 and TRBJ2-7; possibly TRBD2 for D (5 bases). This receptor was taken from a man aged 45-65 years who received an inactivated influenza vaccine. CDR3 sequence (DNA): TGTGCCAGCAGCCATGGGGAGTTCTACGAGCAGTACTTC. Translation: CASSHGEFYEQYF.